A selection of T cell receptor beta chains follows, all from one sample in a study of cytomegalovirus exposure and HLA in healthy donors. Profiled with immunoSEQ multiplex PCR; TCRdb holds only in-frame clones, not every one. The sample has under 130,000 clones; about 80% are singletons. Sequences were obtained from PBMCs. The receptors derive from a young man in good health and CMV-seronegative. CDR3s include the opening cysteine and the closing phenylalanine or tryptophan. A D gene is named only where the DNA matches it firmly. Clone size, where shown, is once, few, many, or a class for clones that have expanded.

>TRBV6-5|TRBJ2-1|few|TRBD2
TGTGCCAGCGGGAGCGGGAGAAGCTACAATGAGCAGTTCTTC
CASGSGRSYNEQFF
>TRBV7-2|TRBJ2-7|once|TRBD1
TGTGCCAGCAGCTTAGGGACAGGGGGCAGGTACGAGCAGTACTTC
CASSLGTGGRYEQYF
>TRBV29-1|TRBJ2-1|.|.
TGCAGCGTTGGAGACAATGAGCAGTTCTTC
CSVGDNEQFF
>TRBV11-2|TRBJ2-3|.|.
TGTGCCAGCAGCTCCCACAGGGGTAGGGGGACTCTAGATACGCAGTATTTT
CASSSHRGRGTLDTQYF
>TRBV30|TRBJ2-7|.|.
TGTGCCTGGGGCGTAGGGGCCACCTACGAGCAGTACTTC
CAWGVGATYEQYF
>TRBV5-1|TRBJ2-5|.|TRBD2
TGCGCCAGCAGCCCCCCTGGACTAGCTGAGGGAGAGACCCAGTACTTC
CASSPPGLAEGETQYF
>TRBV11-2|TRBJ1-1|.|.
TGTGCCAGCAGCTTAGGCGATTCGGCTTTCTTT
CASSLGDSAFF
>TRBV28|TRBJ2-1|.|TRBD2
TGTGCCAGCAGCCCTTTCCGAGGGGCGGGAGGGCTGGATGAGCAGTTCTTC
CASSPFRGAGGLDEQFF
>TRBV5-5|TRBJ2-1|few|TRBD1
TGTGCCAGCAGTTCCGGGACAGGGGATGAGCAGTTCTTC
CASSSGTGDEQFF
>TRBV18|TRBJ1-5|.|.
TGTGCCAGCTCATCCGCAGGTGCTCGGCAGCCCCAGCATTTT
CASSSAGARQPQHF
>TRBV30|TRBJ2-3|.|TRBD1
TGTGCCTGGAGTAATACAGGGGGCAGGGCAGATACGCAGTATTTT
CAWSNTGGRADTQYF
>TRBV2|TRBJ1-1|.|TRBD1
TGTGCCAGCAACCTAGGGACAGTCACTGAAGCTTTCTTT
CASNLGTVTEAFF
>TRBV19|TRBJ2-3|.|.
TGTGCCAGTAGTTCGGGACTGTATGCCGATTATACGCAGTATTTT
CASSSGLYADYTQYF
>TRBV10-3|TRBJ2-3|.|.
TGTGCCATCAAGGAGGTCGGGGGAACCACAGATACGCAGTATTTT
CAIKEVGGTTDTQYF
>TRBV5-5|TRBJ2-7|few|.
TGTGCCAGCAGCTCACAGGGCCAGAGCTCCTACGAGCAGTACTTC
CASSSQGQSSYEQYF
>TRBV6-5|TRBJ2-7|.|TRBD1
TGTGCCAGCAGCGTGGGACAGCACTCCTACGAGCAGTACTTC
CASSVGQHSYEQYF
>TRBV6-1|TRBJ1-2|few|.
TGTGCCAGCAGAACGGGGGGAATTTATGGCTACACCTTC
CASRTGGIYGYTF
>TRBV11-2|TRBJ2-7|.|TRBD1
TGTGCCAGCAGCTTAGGGACAGGGATTTACGAGCAGTACTTC
CASSLGTGIYEQYF
>TRBV7-7|TRBJ2-5|.|.
TGTGCCAGCAGCTTAGGGGCAGGCATCCAAGAGACCCAGTACTTC
CASSLGAGIQETQYF
>TRBV10-1|TRBJ2-1|once|TRBD1
TGCGCCAGCAGTGCCGGGACAGTCTACAATGAGCAGTTCTTC
CASSAGTVYNEQFF
>TRBV5-6|TRBJ2-5|.|.
TGTGCCAGCAGCCGCGCGGGTGTAGGAGTAGAAGACCAAGAGACCCAGTACTTC
CASSRAGVGVEDQETQYF
>TRBV29-1|TRBJ2-7|.|TRBD2
TGCAGCATAAGTGTAGCGGGAGTATTCTACGAGCAGTACTTC
CSISVAGVFYEQYF
>TRBV5-1|TRBJ1-3|.|.
TGCGCCAGCAGCTTGGAACAGGCCACCTCTGGAAACACCATATATTTT
CASSLEQATSGNTIYF
>TRBV6-6|TRBJ1-5|many|TRBD1
TGTGCCAGCAGTCCGGGACAGTATAGCAATCAGCCCCAGCATTTT
CASSPGQYSNQPQHF
>TRBV2|TRBJ1-5|.|.
TGTGCCAGCAGCACCGACCCGAGATGGGAGGGGGATCAGCCCCAGCATTTT
CASSTDPRWEGDQPQHF
>TRBV5-1|TRBJ2-5|once|TRBD2
TGCGCCAGCAGCTCTGTAATCGGGAGGGAGACCCAGTACTTC
CASSSVIGRETQYF
>TRBV25-1|TRBJ2-7|.|TRBD1
TGTGCCAGCAGTGAACTGGGACAGGGGGACTACGAGCAGTACTTC
CASSELGQGDYEQYF
>TRBV7-2|TRBJ2-3|.|TRBD2
TGTGCCAGCAGCGAACTAGCGGGGGTAGATACGCAGTATTTT
CASSELAGVDTQYF
>TRBV28|TRBJ2-7|.|TRBD2
TGTGCCAGCAGTGGCGCCCCACCGGCTAGCGGGACCCACGAGCAGTACTTC
CASSGAPPASGTHEQYF
>TRBV4-2|TRBJ2-1|few|.
TGTGCCAGCAGCCAAGATCCCCACGGGACCGGGAGTGACTGGAATGAGCAGTTCTTC
CASSQDPHGTGSDWNEQFF
>TRBV29-1|TRBJ2-1|.|TRBD1
TGCAGCGTCCTTCCGCTTACAGGGGCCAATGAGCAGTTCTTC
CSVLPLTGANEQFF
>TRBV5-1|TRBJ2-2|.|TRBD2
TGCGCCAGCAGCCCCGGGACTAGCGGGGGCTTCTCCAAGGGGGAGCTGTTTTTT
CASSPGTSGGFSKGELFF
>TRBV9|TRBJ2-1|once|.
TGTGCCAGCAGCGCCCGTTTAGGGGCCAATGAGCAGTTCTTC
CASSARLGANEQFF
>TRBV11-2|TRBJ2-5|.|TRBD1
TGTGCCAGCAGCTCGCTTAAAAGACAGGGGGCAACGGCGAGAGGGACCCAGTACTTC
CASSSLKRQGATARGTQYF
>TRBV4-2|TRBJ2-1|.|.
TGTGCCAGCAGCCAGCCCTTGCCGGGGGACTACAATGAGCAGTTCTTC
CASSQPLPGDYNEQFF
>TRBV5-1|TRBJ2-2|.|.
TGCGCCAGCAGCTCGGCGAACACCGGGGAGCTGTTTTTT
CASSSANTGELFF
>TRBV4-2|TRBJ2-1|few|.
TGTGCCAGCAGCTCGGGCCAAGGGGATTATGAGCAGTTCTTC
CASSSGQGDYEQFF